This T cell receptor beta chain was sequenced during a study of cytomegalovirus exposure and HLA in healthy donors (dated by TCRdb to about 2017). Context from the whole study: The 500 to 800 repertoires of the first cohort and the 95 to 150 validation repertoires were produced on the same platform, according to a later analysis. The study was designed to test whether signatures of past pathogen exposure could be identified by cataloging public T cell receptors. Besides the first cohort of roughly 640 subjects, a separate validation cohort made up of 120 different subjects was used. To predict cytomegalovirus infection status, the study brought together high-throughput TCR immunosequencing, statistical association of individual TCRs with disease status, and machine learning.

Donors formed part of the validation cohort, which comprised about 130 subjects and was distinct from the first cohort of fewer than 750 subjects. Comments on this clone: What antigen it recognizes has not been identified. Per-base quality was not reported, and no clone a single base away is much larger than it.

CDR1 and CDR2, looked up from the germline V gene (reference sequence), are SGHKS and YYEKEE. The CDR3 runs 14 residues from the cysteine to the phenylalanine. The sequence is cut down to CDR3 DNA, 42 bases in frame from base 1. The trim is 2 bases for V and 0 bases for J, with a gap of 9 bases between the germline ends. Paper-wide results and their limitations: Subsequent analysis determined that TCRs grouped into clusters in the first cohort also showed a tendency toward co-occurrence across the 120 or so validation repertoires, and 90% to 95% of cluster scores exceeded 0. The study listed 150 to 200 TCR beta chains as associated with cytomegalovirus. According to the authors, the approach could potentially be generalized to other disease states and immunological phenotypes. The classifier was reported to diagnose cytomegalovirus status with high specificity and sensitivity in both the original and validation cohorts. A later analysis lacked HLA typing for the validation cohort, so it scored co-occurrence in that cohort across all 120 or so repertoires. Most TCR sequences were seen in very few donors, while some public TCRs were found in many individuals. In vitro tests confirmed that a few of the cytomegalovirus-associated TCR beta chains recognize cytomegalovirus antigens.

The method behind the library was the immunoSEQ multiplex PCR assay. The source study handled its data this way. A statistical classification framework was developed to diagnose cytomegalovirus status using the catalog of TCR beta chain sequences. In its TCRdb copy, this immuneACCESS table keeps in-frame sequences only and misses some clones. Where compared with another copy, unresolved V genes explain less than half of these, and the others have no known cause. That table gives V, J and clone size, and the DNA gave D and trimming. The sample has 300,000 to 400,000 clones on record, roughly 86% of them singletons. Around 0.96% of the sample comes from the top ten.

The source of this sequence is a man aged 25-45 years in good health and CMV-seronegative. What was sequenced was PBMCs. In this chain, TRBV5-5 is recombined with TRBJ2-7, and TRBD1 may be the D gene, going by 5 matching bases. CDR3 protein: CASSFQGTSYEQYF. The nucleotide sequence is TGTGCCAGCAGCTTCCAGGGAACCTCCTACGAGCAGTACTTC.